This entry lists 12 T cell receptor beta chains sequenced from one sample in a study of T-cell memory formation after mild COVID-19. TCRdb called the 5' RACE reads again in MiXCR, with one record for every CDR3 protein. The table has fewer than 140,000 distinct CDR3 sequences, over 15% seen once. The sequenced sample was PBMCs or a T cell subset sorted from them (not recorded which). These receptors came from an adult woman who had mild COVID-19 (a few samples of this study predate the infection). Cell type and time point are not known.

This clonotype was seen a handful of times. The genes are TRBV4-3 and TRBJ2-2; tentatively, D is TRBD1 (5 bases). The length of the CDR3 is 16 residues. V gave up 2 bases and J gave up 0 bases, with 10 bases separating them. Germline values: CDR1 LGHNA, CDR2 YSLEER. CDR3 sequence: CASSQIRATNTGELFF. As DNA, the CDR3 is TGCGCCAGCAGCCAAATCAGGGCTACGAACACCGGGGAGCTGTTTTTT.

This clonotype was counted at least ten times. The rearrangement uses TRBV7-6 and TRBJ2-2; TRBD2 matches at 7 bases. Germline loops: CDR1 SGHVS, CDR2 FNYEAQ. The length of the CDR3 is 15 residues. Trimming removed 5 bases from V and 2 bases from J; junction bases left unmatched: 5. CDR3 in DNA: TGTGCCAGCAGCGCCTCGGGGGGAAACACCGGGGAGCTGTTTTTT. This encodes CASSASGGNTGELFF.

The chain employs TRBV7-9 and TRBJ1-5, with TRBD1 identical over 7 bases. The CDR3 has 13 amino acids. The ends lost 4 bases at V and 7 bases at J; junction bases unmatched: 4. Germline V lookup: CDR1 SEHNR, CDR2 FQNEAQ (reference sequence). CDR3 residues: CASSWDSSQPQHF. The CDR3 DNA sequence: TGTGCCAGCAGCTGGGACAGCTCCCAGCCCCAGCATTTT.

This clonotype has ten or more counts. The chain joins TRBV5-6 to TRBJ1-1; D is ambiguous. Germline V gene data show CDR1 as SGHDT and CDR2 as YYEEEE. V lost 0 bases to trimming and J lost 5 bases, with 8 bases between them. The CDR3 is 13 residues long. The CDR3 coding sequence is TGTGCCAGCAGCTTGGCTTTCCGGACTGAAGCTTTCTTT. The encoded protein is CASSLAFRTEAFF. Looking up the rest from reference TRBV5-6 and TRBJ1-1 gives the full variable domain: DAGVTQSPTHLIKTRGQQVTLRCSPKSGHDTVSWYQQALGQGPQFIFQYYEEEERQRGNFPDRFSGHQFPNYSSELNVNALLLGDSALYLCASSLAFRTEAFFGQGTRLTVV.

This clonotype has only a few counts. V usage is TRBV15 and J usage is TRBJ2-7; 11 bases align to TRBD2. Germline CDR1 and CDR2: LNHNV and YYDKDF (reference sequence). V gave up 0 bases and J gave up 9 bases; unmatched junction bases: 7. The CDR3 length is 15 residues. Here the CDR3 DNA reads TGTGCCACCAGCAGAGATGGTAGCGGGAGGGCCTGGCAGTACTTC. Protein: CATSRDGSGRAWQYF. Full variable domain (remainder filled in from reference TRBV15 and TRBJ2-7): DAMVIQNPRYQVTQFGKPVTLSCSQTLNHNVMYWYQQKSSQAPKLLFHYYDKDFNNEADTPDNFQSRRPNTSFCFLDIRSPGLGDTAMYLCATSRDGSGRAWQYFGPGTRLTVT.

The V call is TRBV29-1, the J call TRBJ2-7; 7 bases fit TRBD1. This CDR3 has 13 residues. The trim removed 4 bases at V and 4 bases at J, leaving 7 bases unmatched. From germline, CDR1 is SQVTM and CDR2 ANQGSEA. CDR3 DNA sequence: TGCAGCGTTGTAAGGGGGCAAGGGTACGAGCAGTACTTC. Residues: CSVVRGQGYEQYF.

This clonotype appeared a few times. V usage is TRBV7-9 and J usage is TRBJ2-3; no clear D. The CDR3 runs 12 residues. Trimming cost V 4 bases and J 10 bases, with 12 bases left between them. CDR1 is SEHNR, CDR2 FQNEAQ, per germline (reference sequence). The DNA of the CDR3 is TGTGCCAGCAGCTCGGATGTGTTCGCGCAGTATTTT. Translated, it gives CASSSDVFAQYF.

This clonotype was detected only a few times. The gene calls are TRBV7-3 and TRBJ2-5, with no clear D. The CDR3 is 14 residues long. From germline, CDR1 is SGHTA and CDR2 FQGTGA. V shed 5 bases and J shed 5 bases, with 15 bases lying between them. The CDR3 loop is CASSLSSRSETQYF. The CDR3 nucleotides are TGTGCCAGCAGCCTATCGAGTCGGTCGGAGACCCAGTACTTC.

This clonotype was counted only a few times. This chain links TRBV7-2 with TRBJ2-7; unclear D gene. Trimming removed 4 bases at V and 3 bases at J, with 7 bases between. Germline CDR1 SGHTA, CDR2 FQGNSA. The CDR3 has 12 residues. As DNA, the CDR3 is TGTGCCAGCAGCTACCAAAACTACGAGCAGTACTTC. Translation: CASSYQNYEQYF. Full variable domain (missing parts from reference TRBV7-2 and TRBJ2-7): GAGVSQSPSNKVTEKGKDVELRCDPISGHTALYWYRQSLGQGLEFLIYFQGNSAPDKSGLPSDRFSAERTGGSVSTLTIQRTQQEDSAVYLCASSYQNYEQYFGPGTRLTVT.

This CDR3 reads CASSSGPSTDTQYF. The CDR3 nucleotides read TGTGCCAGTAGTTCCGGACCCTCCACAGATACGCAGTATTTT. This chain joins TRBV19 and TRBJ2-3, with D uncertain. V was clipped by 5 bases and J by 2 bases, with 11 bases between them. From germline, CDR1 is LNHDA and CDR2 SQIVND (reference sequence). This CDR3 contains 14 residues.

J is TRBJ2-4 and V is TRBV6-1, with D tentatively TRBD1 (6 bases). This CDR3 has 15 residues. Germline CDR1 reads MNHNS; CDR2 reads SASEGT. V lost 4 bases and J lost 1, with 11 bases in between. The CDR3 here is CASSGSTGAKNIQYF. The CDR3 coding sequence is TGTGCCAGCAGTGGATCTACAGGGGCCAAAAACATTCAGTACTTC.

The CDR3 here is CASSFIGTNYGYTF. The DNA for the CDR3 is TGTGCCAGCAGCTTCATTGGGACTAACTATGGCTACACCTTC. This chain uses TRBV7-9 with TRBJ1-2, with D unclear. Germline CDR1 and CDR2: SEHNR and FQNEAQ (reference sequence). CDR3 size: 14 residues. Trimming shortened V by 3 bases and J by 0 bases, and 8 bases separated the two germline ends.